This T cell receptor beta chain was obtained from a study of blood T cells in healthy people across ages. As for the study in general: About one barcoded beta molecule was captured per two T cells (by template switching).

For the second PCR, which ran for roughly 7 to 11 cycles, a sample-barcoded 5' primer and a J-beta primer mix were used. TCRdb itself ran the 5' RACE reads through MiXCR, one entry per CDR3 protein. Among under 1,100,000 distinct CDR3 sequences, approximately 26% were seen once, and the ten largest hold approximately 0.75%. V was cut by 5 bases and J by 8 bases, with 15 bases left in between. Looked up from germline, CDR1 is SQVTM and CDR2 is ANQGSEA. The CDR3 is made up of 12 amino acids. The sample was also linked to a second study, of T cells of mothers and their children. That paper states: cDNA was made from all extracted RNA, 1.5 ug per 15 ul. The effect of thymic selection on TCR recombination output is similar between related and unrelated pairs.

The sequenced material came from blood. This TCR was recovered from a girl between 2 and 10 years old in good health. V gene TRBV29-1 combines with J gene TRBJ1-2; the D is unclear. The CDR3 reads CSVPDGLGGYTF. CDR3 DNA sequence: TGCAGCGTTCCGGACGGACTGGGAGGCTACACCTTC.